This is a list of T cell receptor beta chains from one sample in a study of blood T cells in healthy people across ages. TCRdb redid the calling of the 5' RACE reads with MiXCR, one entry per CDR3 protein. This table has 1.8 million or so distinct CDR3 sequences, roughly 43% appearing once. Sequencing was performed on blood. These receptors were collected from a human donor in good health. The CDR3 runs from the conserved cysteine through the conserved F or W. The D gene is left open where the match is weak. Clone sizes are given selectively: once, few, many, or a class where the clone is expanded.

>few|TRBV20-1|.|TRBJ1-4
TGCAGTGCTAGTGGCAGTGCCGGCTTTCTTGGTAATGAAAAACTGTTTTTT
CSASGSAGFLGNEKLFF
>few|TRBV28|.|TRBJ2-5
TGTGCCGGCAGTCTATTACCAGGGGGGGAGACCCAGTACTTC
CAGSLLPGGETQYF
>.|TRBV15|TRBD1|TRBJ2-1
TGTGCCACCAGCAGAGATGGCGGGACAGGGGGCTATGAGCAGTTCTTC
CATSRDGGTGGYEQFF
>few|TRBV7-2|.|TRBJ2-5
TGTGCCAGCAGCTTAGGGGCAGGGCCGCAAGAGACCCAGTACTTC
CASSLGAGPQETQYF
>few|TRBV4-2|TRBD1|TRBJ1-5
TGTGCCAGCAGCCATGTGGGGACAGGGGTTATCGGCAATCAGCCCCAGCATTTT
CASSHVGTGVIGNQPQHF
>few|TRBV7-2|.|TRBJ1-1
TGTGCCAGCAGCTTAGGTAGGGGCATGAACACTGAAGCTTTCTTT
CASSLGRGMNTEAFF
>few|TRBV9|TRBD2|TRBJ2-3
TGTGCCAGCAGCGTAGCCATCGGGGGGACCACAGATACGCAGTATTTT
CASSVAIGGTTDTQYF
>once|TRBV5-6|.|TRBJ1-2
TGTGCCGGCAGCTTGGTAGCGGTCTCAGGGAACTATGGCTACACCTTC
CAGSLVAVSGNYGYTF
>.|TRBV20-1|.|TRBJ2-7
TGCAGTGCTAGAATACTATCCAGCTCCTACGAGCAGTACTTC
CSARILSSSYEQYF
>once|TRBV28|.|TRBJ2-2
TGTGCCAGCAGTTTCTACCGGGAACGACCGAACACCGGGGAGCTGTTTTTT
CASSFYRERPNTGELFF
>many|TRBV7-9|.|TRBJ2-1
TGTGCCAGCAGCTTAGCTCTGGGGGTGGCCCCCGTATCGAGCAATGAGCAGTTCTTC
CASSLALGVAPVSSNEQFF
>.|TRBV6-5|.|TRBJ2-5
TGTGCCAGCAGTTACTCAACTTACCCAGAGGCAGAGACCCAGTACTTC
CASSYSTYPEAETQYF
>.|TRBV20-1|TRBD2|TRBJ2-5
TGCAGTGCTAGATCGGCGAGCGGGGGTAGGGAGACCCAGTACTTC
CSARSASGGRETQYF
>once|TRBV4-1|.|TRBJ1-5
TGCGCCAGCAGCCAAGAACGGGGTTTGCAGCCCCAGCATTTT
CASSQERGLQPQHF
>many|TRBV7-3|.|TRBJ2-5
TGTGCCAGCAGTTTGAGGGACCAAGAGACCCAGTACTTC
CASSLRDQETQYF
>.|TRBV12-3/TRBV12-4|TRBD1|TRBJ2-2
TGTGCCAGCAGTTTCTCATTGGACAGGGTCCCCGGGGAGCTGTTTTTT
CASSFSLDRVPGELFF
>.|TRBV9|.|TRBJ2-1
TGTGCCAGCAGCCCCCGCTTAGAGCAGAGTGAGCAGTTCTTC
CASSPRLEQSEQFF
>few|TRBV4-3|TRBD1|TRBJ1-6
TGCGCCAGCAGCCAAGAGGAGACAGGGGGCGATTCACCCCTCCACTTT
CASSQEETGGDSPLHF
>few|TRBV27|.|TRBJ2-6
TGTGCCAGCAGTTCCAGCCAGGGGAGTGGGGCCAACGTCCTGACTTTC
CASSSSQGSGANVLTF
>few|TRBV7-2|TRBD1|TRBJ1-2
TGTGCCAGCAGCCCCTCGTTAGACAGGGGAGCTAACTATGGCTACACCTTC
CASSPSLDRGANYGYTF
>few|TRBV5-6|.|TRBJ2-7
TGTGCCAGCAGCCCTCCTGGGGTTGTGTACGAGCAGTACTTC
CASSPPGVVYEQYF
>.|TRBV7-2|.|TRBJ2-4
TGTGCCAGCAGCTTAGGGGGGCTGTCAGGGGACCCCTACAAAAACATTCAGTACTTC
CASSLGGLSGDPYKNIQYF
>many|TRBV5-1|.|TRBJ2-5
TGTGCCAGCAGCCTCGGATTAAAAGAGACCCAGTACTTC
CASSLGLKETQYF
>.|TRBV9|.|TRBJ2-3
TGTGCCAGCAGCCCCCATCTTGCTCGTTTAGATGTGGATACGCAGTATTTT
CASSPHLARLDVDTQYF
>.|TRBV5-1|TRBD1|TRBJ1-1
TGCGCCAGCAGCGCGACAGGGGCGACTGAAGCTTTCTTT
CASSATGATEAFF
>.|TRBV20-1|.|TRBJ1-1
TGCAGTGCTAGCGTACAGGGAACTGAAGCTTTCTTT
CSASVQGTEAFF
>.|TRBV6-5|TRBD1|TRBJ1-1
TGTGCCAGCAGTCCGCGGACAGGGAGCGAAGCTTTCTTT
CASSPRTGSEAFF
>.|TRBV5-4|TRBD2|TRBJ2-4
TGTGCCAGCAGCCTTAGCGGGACACTAGCCAAAAACATTCAGTACTTC
CASSLSGTLAKNIQYF
>few|TRBV5-1|.|TRBJ1-1
TGCGCCAGCAGCCCCTGGGACACCCCTTTTCGGGCTTTCTTT
CASSPWDTPFRAFF
>few|TRBV6-2/TRBV6-3|TRBD2|TRBJ2-7
TGTGCCAGCAATAATAATGGGACTAGCGGGGGCTCCTACGAGCAGTACTTC
CASNNNGTSGGSYEQYF
>once|TRBV6-4|.|TRBJ1-5
TGTGCCAGCTGGGACCCCGGGCCCCAGCATTTT
CASWDPGPQHF
>.|TRBV28|TRBD1|TRBJ1-2
TGTGCCAGCGGACCCCAGGGGGAGGGCACCTTC
CASGPQGEGTF
>.|TRBV7-2|TRBD1|TRBJ2-1
TGTGCCAGCAGCTTACTTGGGCCGGGACAGGGGTTTAATGAGCAGTTCTTC
CASSLLGPGQGFNEQFF
>.|TRBV4-2|.|TRBJ1-5
TGTGCCAGCAGCCAAGGGGACGGGACCAATCAGCCCCAGCATTTT
CASSQGDGTNQPQHF
>.|TRBV11-2|.|TRBJ2-2
TGTGCCAGCAGCTTAGCCGCGACAGGGAACACCGGGGAGCTGTTTTTT
CASSLAATGNTGELFF
>few|TRBV12-3/TRBV12-4|TRBD2|TRBJ2-1
TGTGCCAGCACCCTAGCGGGGGCGTTCAATGAGCAGTTCTTC
CASTLAGAFNEQFF
>many|TRBV18|TRBD1|TRBJ2-5
TGTGCCAGCAGCCCCGGGACAGGCCAAGAGACCCAGTACTTC
CASSPGTGQETQYF
>few|TRBV10-3|TRBD1|TRBJ1-5
TGTGCCACCAAATCGGGACAGGGGGCTAGTAGCAATCAGCCCCAGCATTTT
CATKSGQGASSNQPQHF
>few|TRBV15|.|TRBJ2-7
TGTGCCACCAGCCCCTCTGTCGACTTACCCTACGAGCAGTACTTC
CATSPSVDLPYEQYF
>.|TRBV20-1|.|TRBJ2-3
TGCAGTGCTAAACGGACAGTAACAGATACGCAGTATTTT
CSAKRTVTDTQYF
>.|TRBV7-3|.|TRBJ2-6
TGTGCCAGCAGCTTAGGACCCCAACGGGCCAACGTCCTGACTTTC
CASSLGPQRANVLTF
>.|TRBV7-3|TRBD1|TRBJ1-4
TGTGCCAGCAGCCCCGGACAGGGGGAGGTTGAAAAACTGTTTTTT
CASSPGQGEVEKLFF
>.|TRBV29-1|TRBD1|TRBJ2-3
TGCAGCGTTCTGGACAGGAGCACAGATACGCAGTATTTT
CSVLDRSTDTQYF
>.|TRBV5-6|.|TRBJ1-2
TGTGCCAGCAGCTCCCGGGGGCGGGGCCAAGTTGGCTACACCTTC
CASSSRGRGQVGYTF
>.|TRBV4-3|.|TRBJ2-3
TGCGCCAGCCGAGGGGGGGGAGGCACAGATACGCAGTATTTT
CASRGGGGTDTQYF
>.|TRBV10-3|.|TRBJ1-2
TGTGCCATCGCGGAGTTACAGGGACCGGGTGGCTACACCTTC
CAIAELQGPGGYTF
>.|TRBV4-3|.|TRBJ1-6
TGCGCCAGCAGCCAAGATCATACCCATTCACCCCTCCACTTT
CASSQDHTHSPLHF
>many|TRBV11-2|.|TRBJ2-1
TGTGCCAGCAGCTTAGCGGGCGCCAATGAGCAGTTCTTC
CASSLAGANEQFF
>few|TRBV20-1|.|TRBJ2-7
TGCAGTGCAATGGGGACCGAGCAGTACTTC
CSAMGTEQYF
>.|TRBV4-1|TRBD1|TRBJ1-2
TGCGCCAGCAGCCGCAGGGGCTCCGAGACAGGGGAATTTTATGGCTACACCTTC
CASSRRGSETGEFYGYTF
>.|TRBV15|TRBD1|TRBJ1-2
TGTGCCACCACACCGGGACAGGGGGCCTATGGCTACACCTTC
CATTPGQGAYGYTF
>.|TRBV20-1|.|TRBJ2-7
TGCAGTGCTAGTGCGGACTCCTACGAGCAGTACTTC
CSASADSYEQYF
>many|TRBV4-1|TRBD1|TRBJ2-7
TGCGCCAGCAGCCAACGGGACAGCTCCTACGAGCAGTACTTC
CASSQRDSSYEQYF
>.|TRBV7-9|TRBD1|TRBJ1-1
TGTGCCAGCAGCTTGGGACAGGAGACTGAAGCTTTCTTT
CASSLGQETEAFF